The 16 T cell receptor beta chains reported below all come from one sample, sequenced in a study of blood T cell repertoires in COVID-19. The table came from immunoSEQ multiplex PCR; TCRdb's copy has only in-frame clones and leaves some out. The data hold around 170,000 clones, with roughly 86% observed a single time. Sequencing was performed on peripheral blood. The receptors were sampled from a man between 60 and 75 years old with COVID-19, enrolled during active disease.

Comment on this clone: Within the sample, other DNA sequences also encode this same CDR3. The genes are TRBV27 and TRBJ1-2, with D possibly TRBD1 on 6 matching bases. Germline loops: CDR1 MNHEY, CDR2 SMNVEV (reference sequence). Trimming removed 6 bases from V and 4 bases from J, with 12 bases in between. The length of the CDR3 is 13 residues. The CDR3 nucleotides are TGTGCCAGCAGCCTAAGGGGGACCTATGGCTACACCTTC. Its translation is CASSLRGTYGYTF.

The V call is TRBV3-1 (or the pseudogene TRBV3-2), the J call TRBJ2-2, with TRBD1 matching over 7 bases. CDR1 is LGHDT, CDR2 YNNKEL, per germline (reference sequence). The CDR3 has 15 amino acids. V was clipped by 4 bases and J by 1 base; unmatched bases: 3. The CDR3 DNA follows: TGTGCCAGCAGCCGGGACAGAAGGAACACCGGGGAGCTGTTTTTT. Translating gives CASSRDRRNTGELFF.

The chain is built from TRBV19 and TRBJ1-1, with 9 positions matching TRBD1. This CDR3 contains 16 residues. The V and J ends lost 4 bases and 2 bases, in that order; junction bases with no gene match: 8. CDR1 is LNHDA, CDR2 SQIVND, per germline (reference sequence). CDR3 residues: CASSKDRGITNTEAFF. The CDR3 DNA sequence: TGTGCCAGTAGTAAAGACAGGGGGATTACTAACACTGAAGCTTTCTTT.

The chain uses TRBV5-4 and TRBJ2-2; the D is unclear. This CDR3 has 14 amino acids. Trimming cost V 4 bases and J 1 base, with 8 bases left between them. Germline CDR1 SGHNT, CDR2 YYREEE (reference sequence). The CDR3: CASSPRLNTGELFF. The CDR3 DNA reads as TGTGCCAGCAGCCCGAGACTGAACACCGGGGAGCTGTTTTTT.

V gene TRBV7-4 combines with J gene TRBJ1-5; 7 positions agree with TRBD1. The CDR3 length is 22 residues. Per the germline V gene, CDR1 is SGHVT and CDR2 is SQSDAQ. The junction had 25 bases not matched to a gene; V was cut back by 5 bases and J by 0 bases. The CDR3 bases are TGTGCCAGCAGCCCCAAACAAGTAAGGGGGCCTCTTGAGGGGATTAGCAATCAGCCCCAGCATTTT. Protein: CASSPKQVRGPLEGISNQPQHF.

The chain uses TRBV5-4 and TRBJ2-7, with a tentative D call TRBD1 (5 bases). Germline V gene sequence: CDR1 SGHNT, CDR2 YYREEE (reference sequence). CDR3 length: 16 amino acids. The V end was cut by 2 bases, the J end by 4 bases, with 19 bases between. CDR3 protein: CASSLLSGQVPYEQYF. The CDR3 DNA is TGTGCCAGCAGCTTACTATCTGGACAAGTCCCTTACGAGCAGTACTTC.

V and J are TRBV7-2 and TRBJ2-2; 10 positions match TRBD1. Per germline, CDR1 SGHTA and CDR2 FQGNSA. The CDR3 has 16 residues. V gave up 5 bases and J gave up 6 bases; unmatched junction bases: 9. CDR3 DNA: TGTGCCAGCAGCGCGACAGGGGGCGCCGGGGCCGGGGAGCTGTTTTTT. Translating gives CASSATGGAGAGELFF. The full variable domain, with the rest looked up from reference TRBV7-2 and TRBJ2-2, is GAGVSQSPSNKVTEKGKDVELRCDPISGHTALYWYRQSLGQGLEFLIYFQGNSAPDKSGLPSDRFSAERTGGSVSTLTIQRTQQEDSAVYLCASSATGGAGAGELFFGEGSRLTVL.

As concerns this clone: An end of the junction does not agree with germline; a read error may underlie this. The chain couples TRBV6-5 to TRBJ2-3, with TRBD2 identical over 11 bases. CDR1 and CDR2 (germline): MNHEY, SVGAGI. The CDR3 runs 15 residues. The CDR3 DNA sequence: TGTGCTAGCAGGGATAGCGGGGGGGCCACAGATACGCAGTATTTT. Protein sequence: CASRDSGGATDTQYF.

The genes are TRBV6-5 and TRBJ2-6, with 7 bases fitting TRBD1. In germline, CDR1 is MNHEY, CDR2 SVGAGI. CDR3 size: 13 residues. V was clipped by 6 bases and J by 13 bases; unmatched bases: 9. The CDR3 reads CASSQRQGLVLTF. The CDR3, as DNA: TGTGCCAGCAGCCAAAGACAGGGTTTGGTCCTGACTTTC.

This clone was picked up one time. The chain uses TRBV9 and TRBJ1-2; 8 nucleotides match TRBD1. From germline, CDR1 is SGDLS and CDR2 YYNGEE. The CDR3 runs 13 residues. V was pared by 3 bases and J by 8 bases, with 6 bases of the junction left unmatched. Here the CDR3 DNA reads TGTGCCAGCAGCGGACAGGGGAAGAGGGGCTACACCTTC. Protein: CASSGQGKRGYTF.

The rearrangement uses TRBV11-2 and TRBJ1-1, with D uncertain. The ends were cut back, 4 bases at V and 3 bases at J, with 9 bases in the middle. Germline CDR1 reads SGHAT; CDR2 reads FQNNGV. The CDR3 totals 13 residues. CDR3 DNA sequence: TGTGCCAGCAGCTCCAACCGGGACACTGAAGCTTTCTTT. Its protein is CASSSNRDTEAFF.

The genes are TRBV5-1 and TRBJ2-2; D is perhaps TRBD2 (5 bases). V was cut by 2 bases and J by 1 base, with 12 bases left in between. CDR1 and CDR2 (germline): SGHRS, YFSETQ. The CDR3 has 16 amino acids. The DNA for the CDR3 is TGCGCCAGCAGCTTTAGGGCAGCGGAGAACACCGGGGAGCTGTTTTTT. It is translated as CASSFRAAENTGELFF.

This clone was seen just once. This sequence joins TRBV28 and TRBJ1-2; unclear D gene. V was trimmed by 2 bases and J by 4 bases, leaving 14 bases between them. Per the germline V gene, CDR1 is MDHEN and CDR2 is SYDVKM. The CDR3 loop spans 15 amino acids. DNA of the CDR3: TGTGCCAGCAGTTTACCCACGACATATACCTATGGCTACACCTTC. Residues: CASSLPTTYTYGYTF.

This clone was seen a single time. The V call is TRBV5-1, the J call TRBJ1-1; the D is unclear. In germline, CDR1 is SGHRS, CDR2 YFSETQ. Trimming removed 0 bases from V and 7 bases from J, with 10 bases in between. This CDR3 region has 13 residues. CDR3 region: CASSLASGLEAFF. CDR3 nucleotides: TGCGCCAGCAGCTTGGCCAGCGGCCTTGAAGCTTTCTTT.

The chain joins TRBV7-3 to TRBJ2-4; D possibly corresponds to TRBD2 (5 bases). The CDR3 sequence is 13 residues long. Germline CDR1 is SGHTA and CDR2 is FQGTGA. V was pared by 5 bases and J by 7 bases, with 12 bases between. CDR3 sequence reads: CASSLREGNIQYF. The CDR3 DNA sequence: TGTGCCAGCAGCCTCCGGGAAGGGAACATTCAGTACTTC.

This clone was observed once. The genes are TRBV6-2 or TRBV6-3 and TRBJ2-7; D uncertain. This CDR3 is 14 amino acids long. V was pared by 7 bases and J by 5 bases, with 18 bases between. Germline V CDR1 and CDR2: MNHEY, SVGEGT. For the CDR3, the DNA is TGTGCCAGCAACCCATCTAAACTTACCCACGAGCAGTACTTC. This translates into CASNPSKLTHEQYF.